This T cell receptor (beta chain) was documented in a study of OX40 agonist ivuxolimab in advanced cancers. On the study more broadly: Every 2 weeks, patients got intravenous ivuxolimab at one of six dose levels (0.01-10 mg/kg). Study-level findings and limits: Researchers did not establish what antigens the expanded peripheral T cells target.

Germline CDR1 SGDLS, CDR2 YYNGEE. CDR3 length: 14 amino acids. The V and J ends lost 3 bases and 0 bases respectively, with 9 bases between them. As regards this clone: Antigen unknown.

Sequencing used immunoSEQ multiplex PCR; TCRdb keeps in-frame clones, though not all of them. This table holds tens of thousands of clones, around 91% found once. This chain links TRBV9 with TRBJ2-5, with a weak D call TRBD1 (6 bases). The sequence derives from an adult with an advanced solid tumor such as melanoma, head and neck, liver or kidney cancer. The sequenced sample was CD4+ or CD8+ T cells sorted from blood, obtained in a trial of the OX40 agonist ivuxolimab. The CDR3 DNA reads TGTGCCAGCAGCGCCCAGGGGTACCAAGAGACCCAGTACTTC. It yields the protein CASSAQGYQETQYF.